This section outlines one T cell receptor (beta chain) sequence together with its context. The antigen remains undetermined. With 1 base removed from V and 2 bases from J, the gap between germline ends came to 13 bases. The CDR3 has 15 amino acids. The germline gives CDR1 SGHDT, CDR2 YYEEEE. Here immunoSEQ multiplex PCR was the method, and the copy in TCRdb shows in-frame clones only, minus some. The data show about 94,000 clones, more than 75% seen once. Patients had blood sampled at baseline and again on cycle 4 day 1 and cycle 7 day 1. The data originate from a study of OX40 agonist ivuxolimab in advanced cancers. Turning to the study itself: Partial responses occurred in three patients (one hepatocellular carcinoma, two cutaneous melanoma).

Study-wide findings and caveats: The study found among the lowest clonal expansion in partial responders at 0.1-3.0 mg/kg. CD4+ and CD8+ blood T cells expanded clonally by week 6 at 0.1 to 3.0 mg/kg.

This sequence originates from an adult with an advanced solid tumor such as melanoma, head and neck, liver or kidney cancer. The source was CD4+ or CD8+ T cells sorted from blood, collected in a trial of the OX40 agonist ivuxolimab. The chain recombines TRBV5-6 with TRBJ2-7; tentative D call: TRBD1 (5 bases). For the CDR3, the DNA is TGTGCCAGCAGCTTGTTTCGCAGGGCAGCCTACGAGCAGTACTTC. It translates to CASSLFRRAAYEQYF.